A selection of T cell receptor beta chains follows, all from one sample in a study of T-cell reconstitution after alpha-beta-depleted transplantation in children. TCRdb used MiXCR to reprocess the PCR reads, holding one entry per CDR3 protein. The repertoire consists of approximately 350,000 distinct CDR3 sequences, with about an eighth occurring once and the leading ten covering approximately 4.2%. The material was PBMCs, obtained from the stem cell graft. Receptors were obtained from a human donor who donated a stem cell graft to a child with Fanconi anemia. CDR3s include the opening cysteine and the closing phenylalanine or tryptophan. Each record gives: clone size, J gene, V gene, D gene, CDR3 DNA, CDR3 protein. A D gene is named only where the DNA matches it firmly. Not all rows give a size; the values are once, few, many and, for expanded clones, a class.

clone size: NA
J gene: TRBJ1-1
V gene: TRBV5-1
D gene: NA
CDR3 DNA: TGCGCCAGCAGCTTTTTAGGGACTCAGAACACTGAAGCTTTCTTT
CDR3 protein: CASSFLGTQNTEAFF

clone size: many
J gene: TRBJ2-5
V gene: TRBV12-3/TRBV12-4
D gene: NA
CDR3 DNA: TGTGCCAGCAGCTCCCTGGAGACCCAGTACTTC
CDR3 protein: CASSSLETQYF

clone size: NA
J gene: TRBJ2-2
V gene: TRBV12-3/TRBV12-4
D gene: TRBD1
CDR3 DNA: TGTGCCAGCAAAACCGGGACAGGGGGACCCGGGGAGCTGTTTTTT
CDR3 protein: CASKTGTGGPGELFF

clone size: many
J gene: TRBJ2-3
V gene: TRBV5-1
D gene: NA
CDR3 DNA: TGCGCCAGCAGCTTGTCTCCAGCAGCTGTCACAGATACGCAGTATTTT
CDR3 protein: CASSLSPAAVTDTQYF

clone size: NA
J gene: TRBJ2-7
V gene: TRBV12-3/TRBV12-4
D gene: TRBD2
CDR3 DNA: TGTGCCAGCAGTTTAGCGCTCCAACCTAAGACTAGCGGGGTACCCTACGAGCAGTACTTC
CDR3 protein: CASSLALQPKTSGVPYEQYF

clone size: once
J gene: TRBJ2-7
V gene: TRBV20-1
D gene: NA
CDR3 DNA: TGCAGTGCGATGAAGGACGGGACCTACGAGCAGTACTTC
CDR3 protein: CSAMKDGTYEQYF

clone size: NA
J gene: TRBJ2-3
V gene: TRBV5-6
D gene: TRBD2
CDR3 DNA: TGTGCCAGCAGCTTTGGACTAGACAAGTATTTT
CDR3 protein: CASSFGLDKYF

clone size: many
J gene: TRBJ1-1
V gene: TRBV28
D gene: NA
CDR3 DNA: TGTGCCAGCAGTTTAGAGGGGATCACTGAAGCTTTCTTT
CDR3 protein: CASSLEGITEAFF

clone size: few
J gene: TRBJ2-5
V gene: TRBV11-2
D gene: TRBD2
CDR3 DNA: TGTGCCAGCAGCCTCCTGAGGAGCGGGGGGATCCAAGAGACCCAGTACTTC
CDR3 protein: CASSLLRSGGIQETQYF

clone size: many
J gene: TRBJ1-6
V gene: TRBV5-6
D gene: TRBD1
CDR3 DNA: TGTGCCAGCAGCTTGGGACAGGGGAATTGGTCACCCCTCCACTTT
CDR3 protein: CASSLGQGNWSPLHF

clone size: NA
J gene: TRBJ2-2
V gene: TRBV10-3
D gene: NA
CDR3 DNA: TGTGCCATCAGTGACTCCGACACCGGGGAGCTGTTTTTT
CDR3 protein: CAISDSDTGELFF

clone size: NA
J gene: TRBJ1-5
V gene: TRBV3-1
D gene: NA
CDR3 DNA: TGTGCCTTCTGTTTGACCGGGGGCGATCAGCCCCAGCATTTT
CDR3 protein: CAFCLTGGDQPQHF

clone size: many
J gene: TRBJ2-7
V gene: TRBV7-2
D gene: NA
CDR3 DNA: TGTGCCAGCAGCTTAGTCTACGAGCAGTACTTC
CDR3 protein: CASSLVYEQYF

clone size: many
J gene: TRBJ2-3
V gene: TRBV5-5
D gene: NA
CDR3 DNA: TGTGCCAGCAGCTTGGTGGCTAGGTCTGTTGCAGATACGCAGTATTTT
CDR3 protein: CASSLVARSVADTQYF

clone size: few
J gene: TRBJ2-1
V gene: TRBV12-3/TRBV12-4
D gene: NA
CDR3 DNA: TGTGCCAGCAGGACATTCGAGCTCCGTGAGCAGTTCTTC
CDR3 protein: CASRTFELREQFF

clone size: few
J gene: TRBJ2-1
V gene: TRBV7-9
D gene: TRBD2
CDR3 DNA: TGTGCCAGCAGCCCGGGGGGGGGACTAGCTGCGCGTGAGCAGTTCTTC
CDR3 protein: CASSPGGGLAAREQFF

clone size: NA
J gene: TRBJ2-5
V gene: TRBV11-2
D gene: NA
CDR3 DNA: TGTGCCAGCAGCCCTAGGGTACCGAGTGAGACCCAGTACTTC
CDR3 protein: CASSPRVPSETQYF

clone size: few
J gene: TRBJ1-1
V gene: TRBV20-1
D gene: TRBD1
CDR3 DNA: TGCAGTCCGGGCAGGGGACAGGGGAGGGGAGCTTTCTTT
CDR3 protein: CSPGRGQGRGAFF

clone size: NA
J gene: TRBJ2-7
V gene: TRBV6-6
D gene: NA
CDR3 DNA: TGTGCCAGCAGTACTCTCTACGAGCAGTACTTC
CDR3 protein: CASSTLYEQYF

clone size: few
J gene: TRBJ2-4
V gene: TRBV2
D gene: NA
CDR3 DNA: TGTGCCAGCAGTGAAGCGGTAGGAAACATTCAGTACTTC
CDR3 protein: CASSEAVGNIQYF

clone size: many
J gene: TRBJ2-7
V gene: TRBV7-2
D gene: NA
CDR3 DNA: TGTGCCAGCAGCTCAAGCACAGGGATCGAGCAGTACTTC
CDR3 protein: CASSSSTGIEQYF

clone size: NA
J gene: TRBJ2-5
V gene: TRBV5-1
D gene: TRBD1
CDR3 DNA: TGCGCCAGCAGCTTCGGGACAGGACAGGGGACCCAGTACTTC
CDR3 protein: CASSFGTGQGTQYF

clone size: NA
J gene: TRBJ1-2
V gene: TRBV5-1
D gene: NA
CDR3 DNA: TGCGCCAGCAGCATAGGAGAAGTGTCAAATTATGGCTACACCTTC
CDR3 protein: CASSIGEVSNYGYTF

clone size: few
J gene: TRBJ2-1
V gene: TRBV18
D gene: NA
CDR3 DNA: TGTGCCAGCTCTTATTCAGGTAACTCCTACAATGAGCAGTTCTTC
CDR3 protein: CASSYSGNSYNEQFF

clone size: NA
J gene: TRBJ2-3
V gene: TRBV5-1
D gene: NA
CDR3 DNA: TGCGCCAGCAGCTTTCAAATTCATGGTAGTGGGCGAAGCACAGATACGCAGTATTTT
CDR3 protein: CASSFQIHGSGRSTDTQYF

clone size: few
J gene: TRBJ1-5
V gene: TRBV10-3
D gene: NA
CDR3 DNA: TGTGCCATCAGTAATGGCAAGGGAGGACTGGGTAGTCAGCCCCAGCATTTT
CDR3 protein: CAISNGKGGLGSQPQHF

clone size: NA
J gene: TRBJ1-2
V gene: TRBV5-1
D gene: TRBD1
CDR3 DNA: TGCGCCAGCAGCTCGATGGTGGGGACAGGTCAAGGCTACACCTTC
CDR3 protein: CASSSMVGTGQGYTF

clone size: few
J gene: TRBJ1-1
V gene: TRBV24-1
D gene: NA
CDR3 DNA: TGTGCCACCAGTGATGCAGGCTTTGAAGCTTTCTTT
CDR3 protein: CATSDAGFEAFF

clone size: many
J gene: TRBJ2-7
V gene: TRBV12-3/TRBV12-4
D gene: NA
CDR3 DNA: TGTGCCAGCAGTTTAGGGGCAGGAGGGTCCTACGAGCAGTACTTC
CDR3 protein: CASSLGAGGSYEQYF

clone size: NA
J gene: TRBJ2-7
V gene: TRBV29-1
D gene: TRBD1
CDR3 DNA: TGCAGCGTTTACAGGGGGCCCTACGAGCAGTACTTC
CDR3 protein: CSVYRGPYEQYF

clone size: NA
J gene: TRBJ2-1
V gene: TRBV24-1
D gene: NA
CDR3 DNA: TGTGCCACCAGTGATTTCCAGGGGATAGATGAGCAGTTCTTC
CDR3 protein: CATSDFQGIDEQFF

clone size: many
J gene: TRBJ2-1
V gene: TRBV30
D gene: NA
CDR3 DNA: TGTGCCTGGGGCCCAGACAGTCACAATGAGCAGTTCTTC
CDR3 protein: CAWGPDSHNEQFF

clone size: NA
J gene: TRBJ1-5
V gene: TRBV20-1
D gene: NA
CDR3 DNA: TGCAGTGCTAGAGATCCAGGGACAAGGGACCTTTTACCGCATTTT
CDR3 protein: CSARDPGTRDLLPHF

clone size: NA
J gene: TRBJ1-1
V gene: TRBV5-5
D gene: TRBD1
CDR3 DNA: TGTGCCAGCAGCTTTGGAGCCGCCAGGGGGCTTTCATCGGTGCGAGCTTTCTTT
CDR3 protein: CASSFGAARGLSSVRAFF

clone size: many
J gene: TRBJ2-4
V gene: TRBV5-5
D gene: TRBD2
CDR3 DNA: TGTGCCAGCAGCCCCTTAGGACTAGCCACAGACAAAAACATTCAGTACTTC
CDR3 protein: CASSPLGLATDKNIQYF

clone size: NA
J gene: TRBJ2-1
V gene: TRBV11-2
D gene: NA
CDR3 DNA: TGTGCCAGCAGCTTACCACTTGCGCAATACAATGAGCAGTTCTTC
CDR3 protein: CASSLPLAQYNEQFF

clone size: NA
J gene: TRBJ2-5
V gene: TRBV7-2
D gene: NA
CDR3 DNA: TGTGCCAGCAGCTTTGGTCCGGGTGAGACCCAGTACTTC
CDR3 protein: CASSFGPGETQYF

clone size: few
J gene: TRBJ1-6
V gene: TRBV2
D gene: NA
CDR3 DNA: TGTGCCAGCAGTGAAGCCGGATGGGGAAATTCACCCCTCCACTTT
CDR3 protein: CASSEAGWGNSPLHF

clone size: few
J gene: TRBJ2-3
V gene: TRBV5-5
D gene: NA
CDR3 DNA: TGTGCCAGCACTTTCCGGGACTCCAAAGATACGCAGTATTTT
CDR3 protein: CASTFRDSKDTQYF

clone size: NA
J gene: TRBJ1-2
V gene: TRBV12-3/TRBV12-4
D gene: TRBD1
CDR3 DNA: TGTGCCAGCAGTTTCCTACAGGGGGCGCGAGGCTACACCTTC
CDR3 protein: CASSFLQGARGYTF

clone size: many
J gene: TRBJ1-1
V gene: TRBV12-3/TRBV12-4
D gene: NA
CDR3 DNA: TGTGCCAGCGCGGGGGGCCCCCGGAGCACTGAAGCTTTCTTT
CDR3 protein: CASAGGPRSTEAFF

clone size: NA
J gene: TRBJ1-1
V gene: TRBV7-2
D gene: NA
CDR3 DNA: TGTGCCAGCAGCTTATCTCGACAGTCTGAAGCTTTCTTT
CDR3 protein: CASSLSRQSEAFF

clone size: NA
J gene: TRBJ1-2
V gene: TRBV5-1
D gene: NA
CDR3 DNA: TGCGCCAGCAGCTCGGCGTCGTTGGATGGCTACACCTTC
CDR3 protein: CASSSASLDGYTF

clone size: NA
J gene: TRBJ2-2
V gene: TRBV7-8
D gene: NA
CDR3 DNA: TGTGCCAGCAGCTTAGCCCGGGAGCTGTTTTTT
CDR3 protein: CASSLARELFF

clone size: few
J gene: TRBJ1-1
V gene: TRBV6-2/TRBV6-3
D gene: NA
CDR3 DNA: TGTGCCAGCATTGGGTTGCGGACTGAAGCTTTCTTT
CDR3 protein: CASIGLRTEAFF

clone size: many
J gene: TRBJ2-1
V gene: TRBV11-1
D gene: NA
CDR3 DNA: TGTGCCAGCAGCCCCAAGGGGCCCCTCGGAAATGAGCAGTTCTTC
CDR3 protein: CASSPKGPLGNEQFF

clone size: NA
J gene: TRBJ2-5
V gene: TRBV10-3
D gene: TRBD1
CDR3 DNA: TGTGCCATCAGCTCGGACAGGGCTGGGGGTGGCCAGTACTTC
CDR3 protein: CAISSDRAGGGQYF

clone size: few
J gene: TRBJ2-3
V gene: TRBV5-4
D gene: NA
CDR3 DNA: TGTGCCAGCAGCTTGGCCGGGAGAAAAGTGGATACGCAGTATTTT
CDR3 protein: CASSLAGRKVDTQYF

clone size: NA
J gene: TRBJ2-1
V gene: TRBV6-5
D gene: NA
CDR3 DNA: TGTGCCAGCAGTTACCTACCAGAGTACAATGAGCAGTTCTTC
CDR3 protein: CASSYLPEYNEQFF

clone size: NA
J gene: TRBJ2-5
V gene: TRBV30
D gene: NA
CDR3 DNA: TGTGCCTGGAGTGTAACAGGGTATAAGGAGACCCAGTACTTC
CDR3 protein: CAWSVTGYKETQYF

clone size: few
J gene: TRBJ1-1
V gene: TRBV10-3
D gene: NA
CDR3 DNA: TGTGCCATCACGAACAGTATGAACACTGAAGCTTTCTTT
CDR3 protein: CAITNSMNTEAFF